The 27 T cell receptor beta chains given below trace back to one sample, sequenced in a study of human T cells and chemical hapten exposure. TCRdb redid the calling of the RACE reads with MiXCR, one entry per CDR3 protein. Altogether under 200,000 distinct CDR3 sequences are present, about 14% being singletons, with the ten largest covering about 1.8%. Time point described: patch test 1, 2 weeks after DPC sensitization. Treatment: therapeutic diphenylcyclopropenone sensitization with weekly scalp DPC. Sample: whole blood, taken in connection with sensitization to the hapten diphenylcyclopropenone (DPC). The source is a woman between 25 and 40 years old with alopecia areata. Some clones in this sample may be carry-over from other donors' samples.

V and J are TRBV10-3 and TRBJ2-1; 10 bases are shared with TRBD2. The CDR3 spans 19 residues. The germline V gene has CDR1 ENHRY and CDR2 SYGVKD. After removal of 4 bases from V and 0 bases from J, the junction contained 12 bases not matched to a gene. The CDR3 region has the DNA TGTGCCATCAGTGCGGTGGCTAGCGGGAGTCCTAGCTCCTACAATGAGCAGTTCTTC. This sequence encodes CAISAVASGSPSSYNEQFF.

The gene calls are TRBV6-2 or TRBV6-3 and TRBJ2-3; D is unresolved. Germline-derived CDR1 and CDR2 are MNHEY and SVGEGT. Trimming pared 10 bases from V and 0 bases from J, leaving 14 bases between. This CDR3 has 14 residues. The DNA for the CDR3 is TGTGCCATCAAGAGACCACTTAGCACAGATACGCAGTATTTT. This sequence encodes CAIKRPLSTDTQYF.

This clonotype was counted a few times. The rearrangement joins TRBV19 to TRBJ1-2; 8 positions agree with TRBD1. CDR3 size: 15 residues. V lost 5 bases and J lost 0; bases outside the gene matches: 5. Germline CDR1 LNHDA, CDR2 SQIVND (reference sequence). Here the CDR3 DNA reads TGTGCCAGTAGTGTCCAGGGGGCAGCTAACTATGGCTACACCTTC. This translates into CASSVQGAANYGYTF.

This clonotype was observed many times. V is TRBV19 and J is TRBJ1-5, with a possible D match to TRBD1 (6 bases). This CDR3 spans 15 amino acids. The germline CDR1 and CDR2 sequences are LNHDA and SQIVND (reference sequence). Trimming pared 3 bases from V and 0 bases from J, leaving 9 bases between. CDR3 nucleotide sequence: TGTGCCAGTAGTATCCCGGGACATAGCAATCAGCCCCAGCATTTT. Its translation: CASSIPGHSNQPQHF.

The J gene is TRBJ2-3, the V gene TRBV28; D is unresolved. Germline CDR1 and CDR2: MDHEN and SYDVKM. The CDR3 spans 12 residues. With 7 bases removed from V and 5 bases from J, the gap between germline ends came to 10 bases. The CDR3 nucleotides are TGTGCCAGCACCTCGAGTAAAGATACGCAGTATTTT. Translated: CASTSSKDTQYF.

The chain has TRBV6-6 and TRBJ2-1, with D uncertain. V shed 2 bases and J shed 4 bases, with 3 bases lying between them. This CDR3 comprises 12 residues. CDR1 is MNHNY, CDR2 SVGAGI, per germline (reference sequence). The CDR3 region has the DNA TGTGCCAGCAGTTACCTGTACAATGAGCAGTTCTTC. This codes for CASSYLYNEQFF.

The CDR3 nucleotides read TGTGCCAGCCGGACAGGGGGTCGCGAAAAACTGTTTTTT. It is translated as CASRTGGREKLFF. The rearrangement uses TRBV6-2 or TRBV6-3 and TRBJ1-4; 10 nucleotides match TRBD1. Per the germline V gene, CDR1 is MNHEY and CDR2 is SVGEGT. The length of the CDR3 is 13 residues. The V and J ends lost 8 bases and 8 bases, in that order; junction bases with no gene match: 5.

This clonotype was found many times. The rearrangement links TRBV20-1 to TRBJ1-1; TRBD1 matches 9 bases. Germline V gene sequence: CDR1 DFQATT, CDR2 SNEGSKA (reference sequence). The ends lost 3 bases at V and 4 bases at J; junction bases unmatched: 3. The CDR3 is made up of 13 amino acids. CDR3 amino acids: CSASADRGTEAFF. CDR3 in DNA: TGCAGTGCTAGCGCGGACAGGGGCACTGAAGCTTTCTTT.

J is TRBJ1-6 and V is TRBV12-3 or TRBV12-4, with 7 bases lining up with TRBD1. V gave up 6 bases and J gave up 8 bases; unmatched junction bases: 13. This CDR3 is built from 16 residues. This CDR3 is CASRLRPTGSDSPLHF. The CDR3 coding sequence is TGTGCCAGCAGACTCCGCCCGACAGGGAGCGATTCACCCCTCCACTTT.

The chain combines TRBV5-1 with TRBJ1-4, with 7 bases matching TRBD1. The CDR3 is 13 amino acids. J was trimmed by 8 bases and V by 4 bases; bases with no gene match: 5. The germline CDR1 and CDR2 sequences are SGHRS and YFSETQ. The CDR3 coding sequence is TGCGCCAGCAGCGGCGGGACAGACGAAAAACTGTTTTTT. This gives the protein CASSGGTDEKLFF.

The chain uses TRBV5-8 and TRBJ2-1; TRBD2 agrees at 7 bases. The junction had 12 bases not matched to a gene; V was cut back by 2 bases and J by 4 bases. Germline V gene data show CDR1 as SGHTS and CDR2 as YDEGEE. There are 17 residues in the CDR3. The CDR3, as DNA: TGTGCCAGCAGCTTTCAGGGCGGGAGTCCCCCTTACAATGAGCAGTTCTTC. As protein: CASSFQGGSPPYNEQFF.

Comments on this clonotype: The germline gene is not matched at one end of the junction; a read error may be the cause. The CDR3 loop reads CASSLWFRGSGTSRTDTQYF. The DNA for the CDR3 is TGTGCCAGCAGCTTATGGTTCCGGGGTAGCGGAACATCTCGCACGGATACGCAGTATTTT. The rearrangement uses TRBV7-2 and TRBJ2-3; weak D call: TRBD2 (6 bases). The germline V gene has CDR1 SGHTA and CDR2 FQGNSA. This CDR3 is 20 amino acids long.

This clonotype was counted once. The junction and the germline gene differ at one end; a read error may be behind it. The V and J genes are TRBV6-4 and TRBJ2-1; tentatively, D is TRBD1 (6 bases). CDR1 and CDR2 from the germline V gene are MRHNA and SNTAGT. The CDR3 has 14 amino acids. DNA for the CDR3: TGTGCCGGCAGTGCACAGGGTAATGGTGCTGAGCAGTTCTTC. Its translation is CAGSAQGNGAEQFF.

This clonotype was detected ten times or more. The chain links TRBV18 to TRBJ2-3; weak D call: TRBD2 (6 bases). Between the trimmed V and J ends, which lost 3 bases and 4 bases, there was a span of 14 bases. Germline V gene lookup returns CDR1 KGHSH and CDR2 LQKENI. This CDR3 region has 15 residues. The CDR3 region is CASSPLGTEPDTQYF. As DNA, the CDR3 is TGTGCCAGCTCACCCCTCGGGACTGAACCAGATACGCAGTATTTT.

The chain joins TRBV4-1 to TRBJ2-6; a possible D gene is TRBD1 (6 bases). This CDR3 contains 17 residues. V lost 8 bases and J lost 0, with 17 bases in between. Germline values: CDR1 MGHRA, CDR2 YSYEKL. The CDR3 is CASQRDILTSGANVLTF. CDR3 DNA sequence: TGCGCCAGCCAGAGGGACATTCTTACCTCTGGGGCCAACGTCCTGACTTTC.

In this sample, this clonotype turned up a few times. The chain links TRBV9 to TRBJ2-5; possible D gene TRBD1, 5 bases. The CDR3 totals 12 residues. Trimming stripped 4 bases from V and 4 bases from J, with 8 bases between. Germline CDR1 reads SGDLS; CDR2 reads YYNGEE. The CDR3 region is CASSSDRETQYF. The CDR3 nucleotides are TGTGCCAGCAGCTCAGACAGAGAGACCCAGTACTTC.

This clonotype turned up a few times. The V and J genes are TRBV9 and TRBJ2-2; D may be TRBD2 (5 bases). Trimming took 4 bases from V and 4 from J, leaving 11 bases between them. The V gene's germline CDR1 is SGDLS and CDR2 YYNGEE. The CDR3 contains 14 residues. CDR3 region: CASSTIASTGELFF. DNA for the CDR3: TGTGCCAGCAGCACTATAGCGAGCACCGGGGAGCTGTTTTTT.

The rearrangement joins TRBV29-1 to TRBJ2-1, with TRBD2 matching over 7 bases. CDR1 SQVTM and CDR2 ANQGSEA come from the germline V gene. This CDR3 has 15 amino acids. Trimming removed 6 bases from V and 6 bases from J; junction bases left unmatched: 14. The chain's CDR3 is CSVLRPLADPNEQFF. CDR3 in DNA: TGCAGCGTCCTCAGGCCCCTAGCGGACCCCAATGAGCAGTTCTTC.

This clonotype was seen a handful of times. This rearrangement joins TRBV7-9 to TRBJ2-3; 12 bases line up with TRBD2. Unmatched junction bases numbered 3, after V lost 5 bases and J lost 6 bases. The germline CDR1 and CDR2 sequences are SEHNR and FQNEAQ (reference sequence). The length of the CDR3 is 14 residues. The CDR3 DNA reads as TGTGCCAGCAGCCTCACTAGCGGGAGGGATACGCAGTATTTT. Its translation: CASSLTSGRDTQYF. Combining the CDR3 with reference TRBV7-9 and TRBJ2-3 gives the whole variable domain DTGVSQNPRHKITKRGQNVTFRCDPISEHNRLYWYRQTLGQGPEFLTYFQNEAQLEKSRLLSDRFSAERPKGSFSTLEIQRTEQGDSAMYLCASSLTSGRDTQYFGPGTRLTVL.

This clonotype counts as medium-sized. The genes are TRBV28 and TRBJ2-3, with 8 bases matching TRBD2. This CDR3 spans 16 amino acids. V gave up 6 bases and J gave up 2 bases; unmatched junction bases: 10. The germline gives CDR1 MDHEN, CDR2 SYDVKM. The CDR3 nucleotides are TGTGCCAGCAGACCCCCAGGACTAGCCCCCACAGATACGCAGTATTTT. This codes for CASRPPGLAPTDTQYF.

J is TRBJ2-7 and V is TRBV7-2; D remains ambiguous. The CDR3 runs 16 residues. Germline V CDR1 and CDR2: SGHTA, FQGNSA. V was cut by 1 base and J by 3 bases, with 16 bases left in between. This CDR3 is CASSLVPELKIYEQYF. The DNA for the CDR3 is TGTGCCAGCAGCTTAGTGCCGGAGCTAAAAATCTACGAGCAGTACTTC.

The rearrangement joins TRBV5-6 to TRBJ2-1; possibly TRBD1 for D (5 bases). The V and J ends lost 4 bases and 0 bases respectively, with 14 bases between them. CDR1 is SGHDT and CDR2 is YYEEEE in the germline V gene. This CDR3 comprises 16 residues. This CDR3 is CASSVGWQGSYNEQFF. The CDR3 nucleotides read TGTGCCAGCAGCGTAGGGTGGCAGGGCTCCTACAATGAGCAGTTCTTC.

This clonotype was seen a handful of times. The CDR3 spells CSAPPPGVYGYTF. CDR3 DNA: TGCAGTGCCCCCCCGCCCGGGGTCTATGGCTACACCTTC. V and J are TRBV20-1 and TRBJ1-2; D remains ambiguous. V dropped 6 bases and J dropped 4 bases, with 15 bases sitting between them. In germline, CDR1 is DFQATT, CDR2 SNEGSKA (reference sequence). The length of the CDR3 is 13 residues.

This clonotype was picked up a small number of times. The gene calls are TRBV28 and TRBJ1-1; 7 bases line up with TRBD1. The germline gives CDR1 MDHEN, CDR2 SYDVKM. V gave up 4 bases and J gave up 10 bases; unmatched junction bases: 0. CDR3 length: 10 amino acids. The CDR3 coding sequence is TGTGCCAGCAGTTCAGGGGGAGCTTTCTTT. Encoded protein: CASSSGGAFF.

V and J are TRBV27 and TRBJ2-3, with TRBD1 identical over 8 bases. This CDR3 has 16 residues. Germline V CDR1 and CDR2: MNHEY, SMNVEV (reference sequence). V lost 5 bases, J lost 6 bases, and 13 bases stayed unmatched. CDR3 in amino acids: CASSSRGPVSLDTQYF. The CDR3 DNA is TGTGCCAGCAGTAGCAGGGGGCCAGTCTCATTGGATACGCAGTATTTT.

This clonotype was picked up a small number of times. This rearrangement joins TRBV7-2 to TRBJ2-3; D remains ambiguous. The CDR3 length is 14 residues. Trimming left V 0 bases short and J 6 bases short, with 10 bases between. Germline CDR1 and CDR2: SGHTA and FQGNSA. The CDR3 DNA sequence: TGTGCCAGCAGCTTAGCGACTCGAGTTGATACGCAGTATTTT. Translation: CASSLATRVDTQYF.

A few counts support this clonotype. V usage is TRBV11-2 and J usage is TRBJ2-3; D remains unclear. This CDR3 is built from 13 residues. CDR1 SGHAT and CDR2 FQNNGV come from the germline V gene. V gave up 7 bases and J gave up 5 bases, with 13 bases separating them. Written as DNA, the CDR3 is TGTGCCAGCAACTGGCAACGACTAGATACGCAGTATTTT. It yields the protein CASNWQRLDTQYF.